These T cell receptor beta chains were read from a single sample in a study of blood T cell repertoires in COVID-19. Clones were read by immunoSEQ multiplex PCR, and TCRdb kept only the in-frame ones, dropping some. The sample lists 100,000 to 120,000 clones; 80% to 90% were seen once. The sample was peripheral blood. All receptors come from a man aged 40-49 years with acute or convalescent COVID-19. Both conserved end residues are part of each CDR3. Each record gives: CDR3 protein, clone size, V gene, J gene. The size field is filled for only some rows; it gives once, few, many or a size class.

CDR3aa: CASSFHYEQYF
abundance: .
v_gene: TRBV5-8
j_gene: TRBJ2-7

CDR3aa: CASSLGLAPTDTQYF
abundance: .
v_gene: TRBV5-6
j_gene: TRBJ2-3

CDR3aa: CASRGEGETQYF
abundance: .
v_gene: TRBV2
j_gene: TRBJ2-5

CDR3aa: CAISEPLRFNYGYTF
abundance: .
v_gene: TRBV10-3
j_gene: TRBJ1-2

CDR3aa: CASSLRGSYEQYF
abundance: few
v_gene: TRBV3-1/TRBV3-2
j_gene: TRBJ2-7

CDR3aa: CSARLGGYTF
abundance: .
v_gene: TRBV20-1
j_gene: TRBJ1-2

CDR3aa: CASSLSGRDTQYF
abundance: .
v_gene: TRBV5-1
j_gene: TRBJ2-3

CDR3aa: CASSPSYTGALEKLFF
abundance: .
v_gene: TRBV6-6
j_gene: TRBJ1-4

CDR3aa: CAGSGVSTDTQYF
abundance: .
v_gene: TRBV30
j_gene: TRBJ2-3

CDR3aa: CASSSTAGFTGELFF
abundance: .
v_gene: TRBV5-5
j_gene: TRBJ2-2

CDR3aa: CASSTQQNTGELFF
abundance: .
v_gene: TRBV4-1
j_gene: TRBJ2-2

CDR3aa: CSVVASGGAETQYF
abundance: .
v_gene: TRBV29-1
j_gene: TRBJ2-5

CDR3aa: CASSPLQGLAGTDTQYF
abundance: .
v_gene: TRBV7-9
j_gene: TRBJ2-3

CDR3aa: CASRGQPGAKNIQYF
abundance: .
v_gene: TRBV6-5
j_gene: TRBJ2-4

CDR3aa: CASSPDRATEAFF
abundance: few
v_gene: TRBV4-1
j_gene: TRBJ1-1

CDR3aa: CASSMDGRRTEAFF
abundance: .
v_gene: TRBV19
j_gene: TRBJ1-1

CDR3aa: CASSHKTGLNTEAFF
abundance: few
v_gene: TRBV4-1
j_gene: TRBJ1-1

CDR3aa: CASSVATGTDTQYF
abundance: .
v_gene: TRBV9
j_gene: TRBJ2-3

CDR3aa: CASSRILAGVSNEQFF
abundance: .
v_gene: TRBV7-2
j_gene: TRBJ2-1

CDR3aa: CASSLAGTGREQYF
abundance: .
v_gene: TRBV7-9
j_gene: TRBJ2-7

CDR3aa: CASSPNGGSTDTQYF
abundance: .
v_gene: TRBV7-7
j_gene: TRBJ2-3

CDR3aa: CASSVRGEGYMNTEAFF
abundance: .
v_gene: TRBV9
j_gene: TRBJ1-1

CDR3aa: CASSDGVEQPQHF
abundance: .
v_gene: TRBV2
j_gene: TRBJ1-5

CDR3aa: CASSVVAGGGEQYF
abundance: .
v_gene: TRBV9
j_gene: TRBJ2-7

CDR3aa: CASSQGSREAGNMPGGYTF
abundance: .
v_gene: TRBV4-1
j_gene: TRBJ1-2

CDR3aa: CASSSGGMGQGDTF
abundance: large
v_gene: TRBV9
j_gene: TRBJ1-2

CDR3aa: CASSPSRTGWNEQYF
abundance: .
v_gene: TRBV27
j_gene: TRBJ2-7

CDR3aa: CASTQGSNQPQHF
abundance: .
v_gene: TRBV6-5
j_gene: TRBJ1-5

CDR3aa: CAWSYWDRGGGQPQHF
abundance: .
v_gene: TRBV30
j_gene: TRBJ1-5

CDR3aa: CASRLAHEIDSNQPQHF
abundance: few
v_gene: TRBV12-2
j_gene: TRBJ1-5